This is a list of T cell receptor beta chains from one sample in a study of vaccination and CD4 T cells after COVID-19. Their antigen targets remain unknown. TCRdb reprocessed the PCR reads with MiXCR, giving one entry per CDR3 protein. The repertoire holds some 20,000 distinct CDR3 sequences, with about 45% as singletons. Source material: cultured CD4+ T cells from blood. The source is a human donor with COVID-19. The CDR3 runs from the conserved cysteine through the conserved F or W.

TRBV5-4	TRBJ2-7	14	CASSLVGPGLEQYF
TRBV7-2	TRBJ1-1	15	CASSAPTGQNTEAFF
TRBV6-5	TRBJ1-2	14	CASSYLPVTYGYTF
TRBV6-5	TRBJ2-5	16	CASSYPSGSSQETQYF
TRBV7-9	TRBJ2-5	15	CASSPTRQSQETQYF
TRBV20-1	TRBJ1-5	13	CSANRDRNQPQHF
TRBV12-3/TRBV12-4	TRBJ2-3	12	CASTLNTDTQYF
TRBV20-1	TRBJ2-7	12	CSARKQGHEQYF
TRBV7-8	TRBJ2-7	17	CASSLARINPGSDEQYF
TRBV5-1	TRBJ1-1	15	CASSSTGTGTTEAFF
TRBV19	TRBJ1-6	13	CASSIVGGSPLHF
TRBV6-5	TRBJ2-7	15	CASSYLDRGGYEQYF
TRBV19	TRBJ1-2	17	CASSIWLGQAHNYGYTF
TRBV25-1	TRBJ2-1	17	CASSAQRIGTSVNEQFF
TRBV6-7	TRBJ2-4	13	CASKGAGKNIQYF
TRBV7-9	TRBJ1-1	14	CASSLEGTSAEAFF
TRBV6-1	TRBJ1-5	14	CASRGGGGNQPQHF
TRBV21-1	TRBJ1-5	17	CASSKGPGRTLNQPQHF
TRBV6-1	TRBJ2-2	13	CASRASGTGELFF
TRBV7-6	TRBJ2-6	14	CASARGPGANVLTF
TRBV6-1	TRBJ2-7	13	CASSEGRVSEQYF
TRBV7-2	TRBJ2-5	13	CASSLVYGETQYF
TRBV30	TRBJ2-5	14	CAGTSGGYQETQYF
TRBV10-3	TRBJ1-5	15	CAISIDRGLGQPQHF
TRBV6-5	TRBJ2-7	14	CASSYAPTAGEQYF
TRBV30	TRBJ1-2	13	CAWQSGTVYGYTF
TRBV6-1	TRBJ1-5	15	CASSQGQNSNQPQHF
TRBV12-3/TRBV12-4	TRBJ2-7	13	CASQGQGIYEQYF
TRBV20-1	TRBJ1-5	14	CSASRQGSNQPQHF
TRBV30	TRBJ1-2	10	CACTGNGYTF
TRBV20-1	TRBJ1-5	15	CSARKGGTSNQPQHF
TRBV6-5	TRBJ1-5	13	CASSFTGVQPQHF
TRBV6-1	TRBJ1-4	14	CASRPRQTNEKLFF
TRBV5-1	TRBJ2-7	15	CASSLRTGTSAEQYF
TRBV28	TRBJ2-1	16	CASSTPGLGPGNEQFF
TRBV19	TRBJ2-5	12	CASSSRVETQYF
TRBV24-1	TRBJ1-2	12	CATSDSYYGYTF
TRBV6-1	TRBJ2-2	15	CASSQDRGRIGELFF
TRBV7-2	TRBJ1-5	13	CASSKGGVQPQHF
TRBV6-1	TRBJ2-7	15	CASSGSAGPFYEQYF
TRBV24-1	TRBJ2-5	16	CATSDPGTSTPETQYF
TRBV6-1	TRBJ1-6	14	CAAQGSAYNSPLHF
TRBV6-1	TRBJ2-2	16	CASRPRTGGAVGELFF
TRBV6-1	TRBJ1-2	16	CASRTDRDRPNYGYTF
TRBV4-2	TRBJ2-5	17	CASSQDGAGGRGETQYF
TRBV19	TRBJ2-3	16	CASSIGGATSTDTQYF
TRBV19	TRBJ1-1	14	CASSIGQGKSEAFF
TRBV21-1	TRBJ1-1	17	CASSPLRSQSLNTEAFF
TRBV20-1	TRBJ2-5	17	CSARNPWTSGGQETQYF
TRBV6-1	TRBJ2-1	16	CASSTGALGRGNEQFF
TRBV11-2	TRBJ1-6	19	CASSFPLRVMISYNSPLHF
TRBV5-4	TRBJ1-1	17	CASSLAGYRTRDTEAFF
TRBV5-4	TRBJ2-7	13	CASSSGATYEQYF